The 27 T cell receptor beta chains below were found in one sample sequenced in a study of identical twins. Each CDR3 protein gets one entry after TCRdb re-called the 5' RACE reads with MiXCR. The data hold roughly 240,000 distinct CDR3 sequences, with roughly 7% observed a single time. These same records also appear under a second study, on yellow fever vaccine responses in identical twins.

The sample consisted of memory (CD45RO+) T cells sorted from blood. The receptors were sampled from a woman younger than 35 in good health.

This clonotype occurred a few times. The chain has TRBV6-1 and TRBJ1-2; a possible D gene is TRBD1 (6 bases). V lost 7 bases and J lost 6, with 18 bases in between. The CDR3 extends over 14 amino acids. Germline lookup yields CDR1 MNHNS and CDR2 SASEGT. The CDR3 is CASNPAGAGNGYTF. In DNA form, the CDR3 reads TGTGCCAGCAACCCTGCAGGGGCTGGCAATGGCTACACCTTC.

This clonotype was counted at least ten times. The CDR3 DNA reads as TGCAGTGCTGGGCAAACGGGGGCGGGCTACGAGCAGTACGTC. This encodes CSAGQTGAGYEQYV. The chain has TRBV20-1 and TRBJ2-7; D is possibly TRBD1 or TRBD2 (6 bases each). Germline CDR1 is DFQATT and CDR2 is SNEGSKA (reference sequence). The CDR3 spans 14 residues. V was trimmed by 5 bases and J by 3 bases, leaving 17 bases between them.

This chain uses TRBV6-2 or TRBV6-3 with TRBJ2-7; D gene ambiguous. CDR3 size: 13 residues. The V and J ends lost 7 bases and 1 base respectively, with 11 bases between them. CDR1 is MNHEY and CDR2 is SVGEGT in the germline V gene. CDR3 amino acids: CASTDTASYEQYV. The CDR3 DNA is TGTGCCAGCACTGACACAGCATCCTACGAGCAGTACGTC.

This clonotype was counted only a few times. This CDR3 is CSARDLAGNRNQPQHF. CDR3 coding DNA: TGCAGTGCTAGAGATTTAGCCGGGAATCGAAATCAGCCCCAGCATTTT. The chain joins TRBV20-1 to TRBJ1-5; no firm D call. Germline loops: CDR1 DFQATT, CDR2 SNEGSKA (reference sequence). The length of the CDR3 is 16 residues. V lost 0 bases and J 4 bases, leaving 16 bases between the germline ends.

This clonotype was counted between two and nine times. This chain uses TRBV20-1 with TRBJ2-7, with D unresolved. Germline CDR1 and CDR2: DFQATT and SNEGSKA (reference sequence). V shed 5 bases and J shed 3 bases, with 14 bases lying between them. CDR3 length: 13 amino acids. The CDR3 here is CSAPAVGNYEQYF. CDR3 sequence (DNA): TGCAGTGCTCCGGCGGTAGGGAACTACGAGCAGTACTTC.

This clonotype has only a few counts. This rearrangement joins TRBV5-1 to TRBJ1-2; 12 nucleotides align to TRBD1. V was pared by 4 bases and J by 4 bases, with 8 bases of the junction left unmatched. This CDR3 is built from 16 residues. CDR1 SGHRS and CDR2 YFSETQ come from the germline V gene. CDR3 loop: CASSQLGQGAGYGYTF. Here the CDR3 DNA reads TGCGCCAGCAGCCAACTGGGACAGGGGGCTGGCTATGGCTACACCTTC.

CDR3 region: CASSLVYHSSYEQYF. DNA of the CDR3: TGTGCCAGCAGTTTAGTCTATCACAGCTCCTACGAGCAGTACTTC. The chain employs TRBV27 and TRBJ2-7; D is unresolved. The V gene lost 2 bases and the J gene lost 0 bases, with 11 bases spanning the gap. Germline V gives CDR1 MNHEY, CDR2 SMNVEV (reference sequence). This CDR3 spans 15 amino acids.

The chain has TRBV3-1 and TRBJ2-5; tentatively, D is TRBD1 or TRBD2 (5 bases each). Trimming stripped 2 bases from V and 7 bases from J, with 11 bases between. The CDR3 is 13 residues long. From germline, CDR1 is LGHDT and CDR2 YNNKEL (reference sequence). Here the CDR3 DNA reads TGTGCCAGCAGCCAACCGGGACCCACGACCCAGTACTTC. It translates to CASSQPGPTTQYF.

The V and J genes are TRBV29-1 and TRBJ2-3, with D perhaps assigned TRBD1 or TRBD2 (6 bases each). CDR1 SQVTM and CDR2 ANQGSEA come from the germline V gene. V gave up 2 bases and J gave up 1 base, with 10 bases separating them. The CDR3 loop spans 14 amino acids. The CDR3 DNA follows: TGCAGCGTTGAAACGGGGGCGGGCACAGATACGCAGTATTTT. Encoded protein: CSVETGAGTDTQYF.

This clonotype was counted ten times or more. As DNA, the CDR3 is TGCGCCAGCAGCCAAGGTGAACAGGGATCCCTGAACACTGAAGCTTTCTTT. Protein product: CASSQGEQGSLNTEAFF. The V gene is TRBV4-1, the J gene TRBJ1-1; tentatively, D is TRBD1 (6 bases). The CDR3 contains 17 residues. With 1 base removed from V and 0 bases from J, the gap between germline ends came to 15 bases. Germline V gene lookup returns CDR1 MGHRA and CDR2 YSYEKL.

This clonotype was counted many times. The chain recombines TRBV5-1 with TRBJ2-1; 9 nucleotides align to TRBD2. CDR1 and CDR2 (germline): SGHRS, YFSETQ. After removal of 4 bases from V and 8 bases from J, the junction contained 10 bases not matched to a gene. CDR3 length: 15 residues. The CDR3 DNA follows: TGCGCCAGCAGCCCGCTGTCGCGGGAGGGGTATGAGCAGTTCTTC. Protein product: CASSPLSREGYEQFF.

In this sample, this clonotype turned up many times. This chain connects TRBV20-1 to TRBJ2-1; 8 bases agree with TRBD2. Germline V gene data show CDR1 as DFQATT and CDR2 as SNEGSKA (reference sequence). CDR3 size: 15 residues. The V and J ends lost 3 bases and 12 bases, in that order; junction bases with no gene match: 16. The CDR3 DNA reads TGCAGTGCTAGCCTGACTAGCGCCCTCCCCCAAGGGCAGTTCTTC. Translating it yields CSASLTSALPQGQFF.

This clonotype showed up just a few times. The chain is built from TRBV5-1 and TRBJ2-2; possible D gene TRBD2, 5 bases. CDR3 length equals 16 residues. The germline CDR1 and CDR2 sequences are SGHRS and YFSETQ. V was cut by 2 bases and J by 1 base, with 12 bases left in between. The CDR3 DNA reads TGCGCCAGCAGCTTTGGTGTCCGGGGGAACACCGGGGAGCTGTTTTTT. Amino acids: CASSFGVRGNTGELFF.

In its sample, this clonotype was seen a few times. The chain has TRBV13 and TRBJ2-1; 13 bases map to TRBD2. Trimming took 2 bases from V and 0 from J; bases not matched to a gene: 7. In germline, CDR1 is PRHDT, CDR2 FYEKMQ (reference sequence). The CDR3 totals 19 residues. The CDR3 loop is CASSLSPGLAGLSYNEQFF. For the CDR3, the DNA is TGTGCCAGCAGCTTATCCCCGGGACTAGCGGGACTCTCCTACAATGAGCAGTTCTTC.

There are many counts of this clonotype. This chain uses TRBV3-1 with TRBJ2-1; D uncertain. The V end lost 1 base, the J end lost 5 bases, and 6 bases lay between the germline ends. The V gene's germline CDR1 is LGHDT and CDR2 YNNKEL (reference sequence). This CDR3 has 13 amino acids. The CDR3 reads CASSQGLNNEQFF. Written as DNA, the CDR3 is TGTGCCAGCAGCCAAGGGCTAAACAATGAGCAGTTCTTC.

The chain carries TRBV6-5 and TRBJ1-1; D may be TRBD1 (6 bases). This CDR3 spans 15 amino acids. Germline V gene lookup returns CDR1 MNHEY and CDR2 SVGAGI. V dropped 0 bases and J dropped 8 bases, with 16 bases sitting between them. CDR3 residues: CASSYSRGLGHEAFF. The CDR3 DNA reads TGTGCCAGCAGTTACTCGAGAGGCTTGGGACACGAAGCTTTCTTT.

This clonotype was recorded at least ten times. V and J are TRBV10-3 and TRBJ2-1; D unresolved. V lost 3 bases, J lost 6 bases, and 6 bases lay in between. The CDR3 contains 12 residues. Germline-derived CDR1 and CDR2 are ENHRY and SYGVKD. The CDR3 loop is CAISDFGNEQFF. The CDR3 DNA sequence: TGTGCCATCAGTGATTTCGGCAATGAGCAGTTCTTC.

This clonotype was counted only a few times. The genes are TRBV6-2 or TRBV6-3 and TRBJ2-7, with no clear D. Trimming pared 8 bases from V and 0 bases from J, leaving 8 bases between. The CDR3 is made up of 12 amino acids. From germline, CDR1 is MNHEY and CDR2 SVGEGT. The CDR3 nucleotides read TGTGCCAGCTCAGCAAACTCCTACGAGCAGTACTTC. Encoded protein: CASSANSYEQYF.

This chain uses TRBV12-3 or TRBV12-4 with TRBJ1-4, with a tentative D call TRBD1 (6 bases). V was clipped by 6 bases and J by 5 bases, with 16 bases between them. This CDR3 region has 15 residues. Written as DNA, the CDR3 is TGTGCCAGCAGAGCACCCGGGACACGGAATGAAAAACTGTTTTTT. Translation gives CASRAPGTRNEKLFF.

V usage is TRBV20-1 and J usage is TRBJ1-4; D is ambiguous. Germline-derived CDR1 and CDR2 are DFQATT and SNEGSKA (reference sequence). The CDR3 sequence is 13 residues long. Trimming cost V 4 bases and J 0 bases, with 6 bases left between them. Here the CDR3 reads CSAISTTNEKLFF. CDR3 bases: TGCAGTGCTATTTCCACAACTAATGAAAAACTGTTTTTT.

This clonotype was seen a handful of times. The chain employs TRBV7-8 and TRBJ2-1; 8 nucleotides agree with TRBD2. J lost 1 base, V lost 5 bases, and 4 bases had no gene match. This CDR3 comprises 15 residues. CDR1 is SGHVS, CDR2 FQNEAQ, per germline. The CDR3 loop is CASSLREGSYNEQFF. In DNA form, the CDR3 reads TGTGCCAGCAGCCTCCGGGAGGGGTCCTACAATGAGCAGTTCTTC.

In its sample, this clonotype was seen many times. V gene TRBV24-1 combines with J gene TRBJ1-3; possibly TRBD1 for D (5 bases). CDR3 length: 15 amino acids. The germline V gene encodes CDR1 KGHDR and CDR2 SFDVKD. The V gene lost 3 bases and the J gene lost 0 bases, with 8 bases spanning the gap. The CDR3 DNA follows: TGTGCCACCAGTGATGGGGGACCCTCTGGAAACACCATATATTTT. Its translation: CATSDGGPSGNTIYF.

The rearrangement links TRBV20-1 to TRBJ2-4, with 10 bases fitting TRBD1. Germline V gene lookup returns CDR1 DFQATT and CDR2 SNEGSKA (reference sequence). The CDR3 length is 15 residues. Unmatched junction bases numbered 6, after V lost 6 bases and J lost 1 base. CDR3 in DNA: TGCAGTGCCTTGACAGGGGGCACGGCCAAAAACATTCAGTACTTC. This encodes CSALTGGTAKNIQYF.

This clonotype was counted a single time. The V call is TRBV21-1, the J call TRBJ2-7. TRBV21-1 is designated a pseudogene. The CDR3 consists of 16 residues. The CDR3 DNA sequence: TGTGCCAGCAGCAAAGCATCGGGCAGGGAGTCCTACGAGCAGTACGTC. It is translated as CASSKASGRESYEQYV.

The table lists this clonotype with many counts. The chain joins TRBV20-1 to TRBJ2-1; the match to TRBD1 covers 8 bases. After removal of 3 bases from V and 13 bases from J, the junction contained 14 bases not matched to a gene. The CDR3 spans 14 residues. From germline, CDR1 is DFQATT and CDR2 SNEGSKA (reference sequence). CDR3 protein: CSASTGTGALGQFF. For the CDR3, the DNA is TGCAGTGCTAGTACGGGGACAGGAGCTCTTGGACAGTTCTTC.

V is TRBV9 and J is TRBJ2-5; 7 bases line up with TRBD2. The CDR3 sequence is 15 residues long. Trimming at V came to 1 base and at J to 5 bases, leaving 8 bases not matched to a gene. Germline CDR1 and CDR2: SGDLS and YYNGEE. The CDR3 spells CASSVSPSGVETQYF. DNA of the CDR3: TGTGCCAGCAGCGTAAGTCCCAGCGGGGTTGAGACCCAGTACTTC. The complete variable domain, with remaining parts taken from reference TRBV9 and TRBJ2-5, reads DSGVTQTPKHLITATGQRVTLRCSPRSGDLSVYWYQQSLDQGLQFLIQYYNGEERAKGNILERFSAQQFPDLHSELNLSSLELGDSALYFCASSVSPSGVETQYFGPGTRLLVL.

The V call is TRBV6-1, the J call TRBJ1-5, with unresolved D. The CDR3 spans 14 residues. Germline CDR1 and CDR2: MNHNS and SASEGT. The V end was cut by 2 bases, the J end by 0 bases, with 5 bases between. CDR3 sequence reads: CASSEFGSNQPQHF. The CDR3 DNA reads as TGTGCCAGCAGTGAATTCGGTAGCAATCAGCCCCAGCATTTT.